This TCR beta chain stems from a study of CD8 T cells in Susac syndrome. A quantity of about 0.45 to 1 ug RNA underwent reverse transcription using random hexamers. From the immunoSEQ multiplex PCR reads, TCRdb called clonotypes with MiXCR, one entry per CDR3 protein. The sample holds 150,000 to 160,000 distinct CDR3 sequences, roughly 95% seen once. V gave up 6 bases and J gave up 8 bases; unmatched junction bases: 9. In germline, CDR1 is SQVTM, CDR2 ANQGSEA. The CDR3 loop spans 12 amino acids. J is TRBJ1-2 and V is TRBV29-1; 7 bases agree with TRBD1. The receptor was derived from a human donor with multiple sclerosis. Sequences were obtained from CD8+ T cells from PBMCs. For the CDR3, the DNA is TGCAGCGTCGGACAGGATTCTACCGGCTACACCTTC. The encoded protein is CSVGQDSTGYTF.